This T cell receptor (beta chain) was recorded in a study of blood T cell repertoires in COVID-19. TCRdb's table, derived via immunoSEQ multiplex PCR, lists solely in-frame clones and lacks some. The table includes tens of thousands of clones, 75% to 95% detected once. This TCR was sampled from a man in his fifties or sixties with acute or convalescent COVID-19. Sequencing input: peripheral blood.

CDR3 DNA sequence: TGTGCCAGCAGTTTACGTGGTAGCGGCATCACCTACGAGCAGTACTTC. This codes for CASSLRGSGITYEQYF. V usage is TRBV28 and J usage is TRBJ2-7, with D possibly matching TRBD2 (6 bases). CDR3 length: 16 residues. Germline V gene lookup returns CDR1 MDHEN and CDR2 SYDVKM. Trimming shortened V by 2 bases and J by 2 bases, and 16 bases separated the two germline ends.